The clone carrying this T cell receptor (beta chain) turned up a few times. Its antigen is still unknown. This sample is drawn from a study of T cells after yellow fever vaccination. Findings of the study overall: The CD4 compartment and the CD8 compartment contained a small share of clonotypes in common.

A single record per CDR3 protein comes from TCRdb applying MiXCR to the 5' RACE reads. In the table there are approximately 330,000 distinct CDR3 sequences, about 4% of which are singletons. The germline V gene encodes CDR1 SEHNR and CDR2 FQNEAQ (reference sequence). V gave up 4 bases and J gave up 3 bases, with 12 bases separating them. The CDR3 totals 14 residues. The chain combines TRBV7-9 with TRBJ2-5, with D perhaps matching TRBD2 (6 bases). This receptor was obtained from a man between 18 and 29 years old who received the YFV17D yellow fever vaccine. The source material was PBMCs, sampled 5 days after the yellow fever booster vaccination. CDR3 protein: CASSSAGGEETQYF. The DNA of the CDR3 is TGTGCCAGCAGCTCGGCGGGCGGGGAAGAGACCCAGTACTTC.